The sequence of this T cell receptor beta chain was determined in a study of blood T cell repertoires in COVID-19. Study-level background: Nucleic acid was either cDNA or gDNA, and it came from T cells, B-cell-depleted T cells, or PBMCs.

Clones were read by immunoSEQ multiplex PCR, and TCRdb kept only the in-frame ones, dropping some. The sample lists 130,000 to 150,000 clones; more than 80% were seen once. Trimming shortened V by 0 bases and J by 1 base, and 9 bases separated the two germline ends. CDR3 length: 15 amino acids. CDR1 and CDR2 from the germline V gene are SGHRS and YFSETQ. This TCR derives from a human donor in a cohort sampled during active COVID-19. The sample consisted of peripheral blood. The gene calls are TRBV5-1 and TRBJ2-3; unclear D gene. This CDR3 reads CASSLVRVRTDTQYF. The CDR3 nucleotides read TGCGCCAGCAGCTTGGTACGGGTACGCACAGATACGCAGTATTTT.